The clone carrying this T cell receptor beta chain showed up many times. The germline gives CDR1 ENHRY, CDR2 SYGVKD. This CDR3 region has 16 residues. Germline trimming cut 3 bases from V and 3 bases from J; bases unmatched to any gene: 6. Original methodology: Amplification with reference gene primers provided the estimates of nucleated cell counts. Generated by immunoSEQ multiplex PCR, the TCRdb table keeps only in-frame clones and is missing some. The V and J calls and the clone size are those of that table, but D and trimming were determined from the DNA. The sample yields approximately 180,000 clones, 76% seen once. This specimen comes from a study of blood T cell repertoires in COVID-19. Study at large: The cDNA or gDNA used as material had been derived from T cells, B-cell-depleted T cells, or PBMCs.

Participants were placed into cohorts based on the clinical history they reported. V gene TRBV10-3 combines with J gene TRBJ2-3; 10 nucleotides align to TRBD2. This receptor was taken from a woman between 50 and 59 years old with acute COVID-19. The sequencing input was PBMCs or T cells enriched from blood (not recorded which). CDR3 DNA sequence: TGTGCCATCAGTGATACAAGCGGGAGGGGTACAGATACGCAGTATTTT. Encoded protein: CAISDTSGRGTDTQYF.